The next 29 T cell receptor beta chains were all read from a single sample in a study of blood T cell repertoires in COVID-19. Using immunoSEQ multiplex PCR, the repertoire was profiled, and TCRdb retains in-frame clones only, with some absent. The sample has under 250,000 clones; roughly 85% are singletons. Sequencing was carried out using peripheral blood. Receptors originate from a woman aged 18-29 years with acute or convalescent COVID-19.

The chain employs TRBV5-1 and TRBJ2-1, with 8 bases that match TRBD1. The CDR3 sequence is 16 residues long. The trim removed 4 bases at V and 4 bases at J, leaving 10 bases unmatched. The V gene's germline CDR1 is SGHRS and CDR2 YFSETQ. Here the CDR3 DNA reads TGCGCCAGCAGCATTTCTCAGGGGGCAGGTTACAATGAGCAGTTCTTC. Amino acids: CASSISQGAGYNEQFF.

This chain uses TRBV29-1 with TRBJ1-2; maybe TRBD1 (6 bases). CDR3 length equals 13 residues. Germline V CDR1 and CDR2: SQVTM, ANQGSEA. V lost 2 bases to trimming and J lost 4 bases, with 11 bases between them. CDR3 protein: CSVENDRIYGYTF. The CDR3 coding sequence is TGCAGCGTTGAAAACGACAGGATCTATGGCTACACCTTC.

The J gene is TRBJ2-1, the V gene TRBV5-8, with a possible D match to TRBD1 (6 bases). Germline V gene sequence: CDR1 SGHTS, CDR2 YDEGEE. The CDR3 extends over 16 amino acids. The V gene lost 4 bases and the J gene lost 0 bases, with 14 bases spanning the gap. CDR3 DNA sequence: TGTGCCAGCAGCCCCAGGGGCCCTAGCTCCTACAATGAGCAGTTCTTC. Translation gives CASSPRGPSSYNEQFF.

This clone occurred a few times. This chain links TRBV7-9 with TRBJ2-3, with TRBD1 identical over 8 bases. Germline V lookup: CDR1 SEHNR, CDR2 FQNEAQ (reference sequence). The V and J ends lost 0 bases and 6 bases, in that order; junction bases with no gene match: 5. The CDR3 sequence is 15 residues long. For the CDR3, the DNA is TGTGCCAGCAGCTTAGCTGGGCAGGGGGCGGATACGCAGTATTTT. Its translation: CASSLAGQGADTQYF. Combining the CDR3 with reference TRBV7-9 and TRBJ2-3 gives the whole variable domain DTGVSQNPRHKITKRGQNVTFRCDPISEHNRLYWYRQTLGQGPEFLTYFQNEAQLEKSRLLSDRFSAERPKGSFSTLEIQRTEQGDSAMYLCASSLAGQGADTQYFGPGTRLTVL.

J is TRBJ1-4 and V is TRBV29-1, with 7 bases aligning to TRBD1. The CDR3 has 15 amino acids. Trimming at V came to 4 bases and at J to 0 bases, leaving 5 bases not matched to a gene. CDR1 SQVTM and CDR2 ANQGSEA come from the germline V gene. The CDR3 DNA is TGCAGCGTTGGGACAGGAGGGTCAACTAATGAAAAACTGTTTTTT. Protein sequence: CSVGTGGSTNEKLFF.

The CDR3 loop reads CATSRDLDAGTGGAVYGYTF. The CDR3 bases are TGTGCCACCAGCAGAGATCTGGACGCCGGGACAGGGGGCGCGGTCTATGGCTACACCTTC. The chain links TRBV15 to TRBJ1-2, with 12 bases lining up with TRBD1. The germline gives CDR1 LNHNV, CDR2 YYDKDF (reference sequence). J lost 4 bases, V lost 0 bases, and 15 bases had no gene match. CDR3 size: 20 residues.

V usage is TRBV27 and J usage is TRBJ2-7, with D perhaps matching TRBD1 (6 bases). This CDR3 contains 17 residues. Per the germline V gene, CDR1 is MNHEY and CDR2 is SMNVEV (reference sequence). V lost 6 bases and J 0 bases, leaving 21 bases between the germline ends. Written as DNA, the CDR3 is TGTGCCAGCAGGCCAACAAACAGGGCGCGATCCTCCTACGAGCAGTACTTC. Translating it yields CASRPTNRARSSYEQYF.

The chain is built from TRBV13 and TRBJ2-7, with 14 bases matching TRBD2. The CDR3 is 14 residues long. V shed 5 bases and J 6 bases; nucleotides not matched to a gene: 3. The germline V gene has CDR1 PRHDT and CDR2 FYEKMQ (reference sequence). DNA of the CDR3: TGTGCCAGCAGCCGACTAGCGGGAGGGTTCGAGCAGTACTTC. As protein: CASSRLAGGFEQYF.

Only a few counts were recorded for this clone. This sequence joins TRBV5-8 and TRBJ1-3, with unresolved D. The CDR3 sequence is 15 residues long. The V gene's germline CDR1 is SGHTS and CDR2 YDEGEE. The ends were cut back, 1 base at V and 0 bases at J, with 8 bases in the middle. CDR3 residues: CASSLLGGSGNTIYF. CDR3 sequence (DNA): TGTGCCAGCAGCTTGCTCGGTGGCTCTGGAAACACCATATATTTT.

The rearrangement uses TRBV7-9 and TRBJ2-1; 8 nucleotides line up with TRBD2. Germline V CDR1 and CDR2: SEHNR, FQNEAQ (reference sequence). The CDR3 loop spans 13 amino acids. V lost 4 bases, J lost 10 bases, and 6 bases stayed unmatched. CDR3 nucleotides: TGTGCCAGCAGCTCCTCTACGGGAGGGGAGCAGTTCTTC. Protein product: CASSSSTGGEQFF.

The CDR3 spells CASSLADATNEKLFF. The CDR3 region has the DNA TGTGCCAGTAGCCTTGCGGATGCAACTAATGAAAAACTGTTTTTT. The chain recombines TRBV19 with TRBJ1-4; no firm D call. Germline lookup yields CDR1 LNHDA and CDR2 SQIVND (reference sequence). The V end was cut by 6 bases, the J end by 0 bases, with 11 bases between. CDR3 length: 15 residues.

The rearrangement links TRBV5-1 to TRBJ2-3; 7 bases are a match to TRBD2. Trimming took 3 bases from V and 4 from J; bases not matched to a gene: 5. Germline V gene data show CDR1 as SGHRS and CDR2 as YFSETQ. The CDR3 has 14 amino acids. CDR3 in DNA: TGCGCCAGCAGCTGGGACCGGGGGGCAGATACGCAGTATTTT. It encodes CASSWDRGADTQYF.

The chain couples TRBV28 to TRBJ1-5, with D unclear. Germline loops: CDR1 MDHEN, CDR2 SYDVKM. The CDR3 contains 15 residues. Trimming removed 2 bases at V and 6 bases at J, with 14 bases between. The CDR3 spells CASSLPRGGGQPQHF. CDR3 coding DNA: TGTGCCAGCAGTTTACCCCGGGGTGGAGGTCAGCCCCAGCATTTT.

The CDR3 DNA sequence: TGTGCCAGCAGCCCAGGGGGGTTCTCTGGAAACACCATATATTTT. It is translated as CASSPGGFSGNTIYF. The genes are TRBV9 and TRBJ1-3; 7 bases line up with TRBD1. The junction had 4 bases not matched to a gene; V was cut back by 4 bases and J by 0 bases. The CDR3 is made up of 15 amino acids. The germline gives CDR1 SGDLS, CDR2 YYNGEE.

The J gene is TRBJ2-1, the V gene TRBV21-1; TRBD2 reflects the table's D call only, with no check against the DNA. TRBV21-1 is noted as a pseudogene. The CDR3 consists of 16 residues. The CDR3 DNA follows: TGTGCCAGCAGCTCTTGGACTAGCGGGAGTAAAAATGAGCAGTTCTTC. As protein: CASSSWTSGSKNEQFF.

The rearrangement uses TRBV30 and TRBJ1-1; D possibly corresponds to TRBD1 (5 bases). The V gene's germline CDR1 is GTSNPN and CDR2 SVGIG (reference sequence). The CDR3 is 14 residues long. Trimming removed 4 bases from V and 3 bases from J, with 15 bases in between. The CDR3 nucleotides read TGTGCCTGGAAGCCGGTGGGGGGGGACACTGAAGCTTTCTTT. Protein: CAWKPVGGDTEAFF.

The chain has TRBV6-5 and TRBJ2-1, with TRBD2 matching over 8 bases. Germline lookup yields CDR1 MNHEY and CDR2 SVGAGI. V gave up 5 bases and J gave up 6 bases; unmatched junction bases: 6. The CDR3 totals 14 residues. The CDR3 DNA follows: TGTGCCAGCAGTCTCACGGGAGGGGGCAATGAGCAGTTCTTC. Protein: CASSLTGGGNEQFF.

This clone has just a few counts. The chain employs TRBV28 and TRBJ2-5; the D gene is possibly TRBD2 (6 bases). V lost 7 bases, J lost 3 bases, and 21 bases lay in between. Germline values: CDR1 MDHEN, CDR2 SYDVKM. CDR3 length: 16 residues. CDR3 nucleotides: TGTGCCAGCAAAGGTCGGGGGACGCCGGAGGAAGAGACCCAGTACTTC. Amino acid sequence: CASKGRGTPEEETQYF.

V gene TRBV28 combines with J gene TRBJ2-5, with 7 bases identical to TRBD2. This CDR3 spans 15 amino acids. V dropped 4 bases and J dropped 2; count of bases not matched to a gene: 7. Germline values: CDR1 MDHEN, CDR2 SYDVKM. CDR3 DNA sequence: TGTGCCAGCAGTTCGGGGGGAATAGTTCAAGAGACCCAGTACTTC. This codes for CASSSGGIVQETQYF. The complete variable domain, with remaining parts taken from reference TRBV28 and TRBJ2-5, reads DVKVTQSSRYLVKRTGEKVFLECVQDMDHENMFWYRQDPGLGLRLIYFSYDVKMKEKGDIPEGYSVSREKKERFSLILESASTNQTSMYLCASSSGGIVQETQYFGPGTRLLVL.

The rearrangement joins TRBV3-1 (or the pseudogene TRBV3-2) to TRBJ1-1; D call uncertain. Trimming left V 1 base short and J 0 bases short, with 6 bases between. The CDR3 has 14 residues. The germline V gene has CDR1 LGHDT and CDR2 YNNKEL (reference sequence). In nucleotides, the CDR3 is TGTGCCAGCAGCCAAGGGCACCTGAACACTGAAGCTTTCTTT. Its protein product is CASSQGHLNTEAFF.

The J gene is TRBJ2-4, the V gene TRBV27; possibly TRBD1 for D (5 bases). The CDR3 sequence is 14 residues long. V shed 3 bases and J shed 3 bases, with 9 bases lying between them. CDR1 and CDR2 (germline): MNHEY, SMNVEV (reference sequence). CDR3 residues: CASSFIGDKNIQYF. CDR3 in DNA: TGTGCCAGCAGTTTTATAGGGGACAAAAACATTCAGTACTTC.

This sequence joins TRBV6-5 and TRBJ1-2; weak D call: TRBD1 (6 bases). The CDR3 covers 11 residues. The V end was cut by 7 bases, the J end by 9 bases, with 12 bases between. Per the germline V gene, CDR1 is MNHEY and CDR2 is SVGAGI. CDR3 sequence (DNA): TGTGCCAGCATTAAACAGGGACGCTACACCTTC. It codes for CASIKQGRYTF.

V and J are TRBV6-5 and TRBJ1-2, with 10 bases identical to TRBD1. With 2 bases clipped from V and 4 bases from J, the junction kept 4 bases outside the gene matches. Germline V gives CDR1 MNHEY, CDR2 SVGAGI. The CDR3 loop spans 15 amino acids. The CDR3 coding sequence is TGTGCCAGCAGTTACATGACAGGGGGCGCCTATGGCTACACCTTC. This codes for CASSYMTGGAYGYTF.

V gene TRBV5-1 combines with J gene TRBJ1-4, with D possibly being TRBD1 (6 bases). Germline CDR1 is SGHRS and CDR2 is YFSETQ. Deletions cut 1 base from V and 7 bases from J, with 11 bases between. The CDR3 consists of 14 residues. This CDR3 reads CASSLWTASEKLFF. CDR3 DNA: TGCGCCAGCAGCTTGTGGACAGCCAGTGAAAAACTGTTTTTT. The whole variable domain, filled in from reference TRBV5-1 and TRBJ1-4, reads KAGVTQTPRYLIKTRGQQVTLSCSPISGHRSVSWYQQTPGQGLQFLFEYFSETQRNKGNFPGRFSGRQFSNSRSEMNVSTLELGDSALYLCASSLWTASEKLFFGSGTQLSVL.

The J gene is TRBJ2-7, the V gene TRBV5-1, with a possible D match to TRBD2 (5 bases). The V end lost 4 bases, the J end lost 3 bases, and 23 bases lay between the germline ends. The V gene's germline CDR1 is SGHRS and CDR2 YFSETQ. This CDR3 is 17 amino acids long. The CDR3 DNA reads TGCGCCAGCAGCCCCACGAGGACCCTTGGCCGGGACTACGAGCAGTACTTC. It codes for CASSPTRTLGRDYEQYF.

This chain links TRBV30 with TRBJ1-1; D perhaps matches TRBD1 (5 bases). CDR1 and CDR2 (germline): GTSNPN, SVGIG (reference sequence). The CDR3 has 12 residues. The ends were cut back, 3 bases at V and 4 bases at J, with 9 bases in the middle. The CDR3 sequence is CAWRGVSTEAFF. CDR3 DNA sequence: TGTGCCTGGAGAGGGGTGAGCACTGAAGCTTTCTTT. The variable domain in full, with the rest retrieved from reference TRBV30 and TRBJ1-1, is SQTIHQWPATLVQPVGSPLSLECTVEGTSNPNLYWYRQAAGRGLQLLFYSVGIGQISSEVPQNLSASRPQDRQFILSSKKLLLSDSGFYLCAWRGVSTEAFFGQGTRLTVV.

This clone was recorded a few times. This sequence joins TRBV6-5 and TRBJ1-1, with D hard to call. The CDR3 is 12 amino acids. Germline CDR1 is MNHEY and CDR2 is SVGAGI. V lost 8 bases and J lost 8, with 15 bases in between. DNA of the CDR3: TGTGCCAGCGGTAGTGGAGGACTCGAAGCTTTCTTT. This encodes CASGSGGLEAFF.

The CDR3 DNA reads TGCAGCATCCAGCTAGGGTCGACTAGCGGGAGGATATACGAGCAGTACTTC. This sequence encodes CSIQLGSTSGRIYEQYF. The rearrangement joins TRBV29-1 to TRBJ2-7, with TRBD2 identical over 13 bases. The ends lost 8 bases at V and 4 bases at J; junction bases unmatched: 17. Germline CDR1 and CDR2: SQVTM and ANQGSEA. The CDR3 has 17 amino acids.

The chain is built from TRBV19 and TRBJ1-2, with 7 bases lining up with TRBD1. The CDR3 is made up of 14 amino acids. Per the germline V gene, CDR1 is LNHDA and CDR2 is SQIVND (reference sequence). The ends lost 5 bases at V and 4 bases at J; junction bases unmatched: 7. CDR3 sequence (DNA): TGTGCCAGTAGTCCCGCGACAGGGAGCTATGGCTACACCTTC. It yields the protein CASSPATGSYGYTF.